This T cell receptor beta chain comes out of a study of CD8 T cells in Susac syndrome. RNA was extracted with the RNeasy kit, and a quantity of 0.5 to 1 ug was reverse transcribed using random hexamers. Amplification of TCR beta CDR3 was carried out by immunoSEQ multiplex PCR, which covered 54 Vbeta and 13 Jbeta segments. Each CDR3 protein gets one entry after TCRdb re-called the immunoSEQ multiplex PCR reads with MiXCR. This sample carries under 95,000 distinct CDR3 sequences, approximately 95% of them seen once, and the ten largest clones take under 0.6%. TCR beta sequencing covered blood CD8+ and CD4+ T cells. Recently defined diagnostic criteria classed the Susac syndrome patients as definite or probable. Germline assignment: CDR1 MNHEY and CDR2 SMNVEV (reference sequence). This CDR3 has 14 amino acids. V shed 5 bases and J shed 5 bases, with 15 bases lying between them.

Sequenced material: CD8+ T cells from PBMCs. The TCR was taken from a human donor with Susac syndrome. This sequence joins TRBV27 and TRBJ2-5; D may correspond to TRBD1 or TRBD2 (5 bases each). CDR3 bases: TGTGCCAGCAGTAGCCCGGGACCTGAGGAGACCCAGTACTTC. Protein: CASSSPGPEETQYF.